One and the same sample provided the 9 T cell receptor beta chains below, sequenced in a study of T cell changes during pregnancy in multiple sclerosis. This table comes from immunoSEQ multiplex PCR, and its TCRdb copy is limited to in-frame clones, with some not included. The sample consists of tens of thousands of clones, over 65% of them appearing once. This specimen consisted of CD8+ T cells from peripheral blood mononuclear cells, obtained after pregnancy. Receptors were obtained from a female donor with multiple sclerosis, enrolled in a pregnancy study.

The chain couples TRBV5-6 to TRBJ1-2; 7 bases are shared with TRBD1. The CDR3 consists of 16 residues. J gave up 3 bases and V 1 base, and 9 bases lay outside the gene matches. Germline CDR1 SGHDT, CDR2 YYEEEE. CDR3 DNA sequence: TGTGCCAGCAGCTTGTCGCGGACAGGACCGTACTATGGCTACACCTTC. Translating gives CASSLSRTGPYYGYTF. Full variable domain (rest looked up from reference TRBV5-6 and TRBJ1-2): DAGVTQSPTHLIKTRGQQVTLRCSPKSGHDTVSWYQQALGQGPQFIFQYYEEEERQRGNFPDRFSGHQFPNYSSELNVNALLLGDSALYLCASSLSRTGPYYGYTFGSGTRLTVV.

The chain uses TRBV27 and TRBJ1-4, with TRBD1 identical over 9 bases. V lost 4 bases, J lost 8 bases, and 8 bases stayed unmatched. Germline V gene sequence: CDR1 MNHEY, CDR2 SMNVEV (reference sequence). CDR3 length: 15 residues. As DNA, the CDR3 is TGTGCCAGCAGTTCACCGGGGACAGGGACAGAAAAACTGTTTTTT. It yields the protein CASSSPGTGTEKLFF.

V usage is TRBV4-1 and J usage is TRBJ2-3; 10 nucleotides align to TRBD2. Unmatched junction bases numbered 9, after V lost 4 bases and J lost 5 bases. The CDR3 extends over 16 amino acids. CDR1 is MGHRA and CDR2 is YSYEKL in the germline V gene. The CDR3 loop reads CASSLTSGVGGDTQYF. CDR3 DNA: TGCGCCAGCAGCCTTACTAGCGGGGTTGGTGGAGATACGCAGTATTTT.

This clone has a handful of counts. This sequence joins TRBV7-9 and TRBJ2-3, with TRBD2 matching over 12 bases. V dropped 7 bases and J dropped 3; count of bases not matched to a gene: 5. Germline CDR1 and CDR2: SEHNR and FQNEAQ (reference sequence). The CDR3 has 15 residues. DNA for the CDR3: TGTGCCAGCACCCTACTAGCGGGGGGTACAGATACGCAGTATTTT. This sequence encodes CASTLLAGGTDTQYF.

The gene calls are TRBV2 and TRBJ1-1, with D possibly being TRBD1 (5 bases). The CDR3 totals 17 residues. Germline loops: CDR1 SNHLY, CDR2 FYNNEI. Trimming removed 4 bases at V and 0 bases at J, with 18 bases between. CDR3: CASSGSRQGPLNTEAFF. For the CDR3, the DNA is TGTGCCAGCAGTGGTAGTCGGCAGGGCCCGCTGAACACTGAAGCTTTCTTT. Using reference TRBV2 and TRBJ1-1 for the parts outside the CDR3, the full variable domain is EPEVTQTPSHQVTQMGQEVILRCVPISNHLYFYWYRQILGQKVEFLVSFYNNEISEKSEIFDDQFSVERPDGSNFTLKIRSTKLEDSAMYFCASSGSRQGPLNTEAFFGQGTRLTVV.

In this sample, this clone turned up once. The gene calls are TRBV10-3 and TRBJ1-4; TRBD1 aligns across 9 bases. CDR1 ENHRY and CDR2 SYGVKD come from the germline V gene. The CDR3 contains 15 residues. The trim removed 2 bases at V and 10 bases at J, leaving 8 bases unmatched. The CDR3 here is CAISEGDREVAKLFF. CDR3 DNA sequence: TGTGCCATCAGTGAGGGGGACAGGGAAGTTGCAAAACTGTTTTTT.

This clone was seen a single time. The rearrangement uses TRBV4-1 and TRBJ2-7, with D maybe TRBD2 (5 bases). V was trimmed by 4 bases and J by 5 bases, leaving 15 bases between them. The CDR3 length is 14 residues. The germline CDR1 and CDR2 sequences are MGHRA and YSYEKL. The CDR3 coding sequence is TGCGCCAGCAGCCCGGTAGCGATTGGGGACGAGCAGTACTTC. This sequence encodes CASSPVAIGDEQYF.

The genes are TRBV5-1 and TRBJ2-1; 9 bases line up with TRBD1. Looked up from germline, CDR1 is SGHRS and CDR2 is YFSETQ. The V segment lost 3 bases and the J segment 5 bases; nucleotides outside the gene matches: 6. The CDR3 spans 15 residues. Here the CDR3 reads CASSSTGGEDNEQFF. The CDR3 region has the DNA TGCGCCAGCAGCTCGACAGGGGGTGAAGACAATGAGCAGTTCTTC.

The J gene is TRBJ2-3, the V gene TRBV6-1, with 9 bases identical to TRBD2. Per the germline V gene, CDR1 is MNHNS and CDR2 is SASEGT. V lost 1 base and J lost 4; bases outside the gene matches: 6. The CDR3 is 16 residues long. CDR3 residues: CASSEDGGGGADTQYF. CDR3 coding DNA: TGTGCCAGCAGTGAAGATGGGGGCGGGGGGGCAGATACGCAGTATTTT.